The TCR beta chain described here comes from a study of T cell responses to AZD1222 COVID-19 vaccine. Study-wide context: It was second doses at about 4 or about 12 weeks that were pooled.

Study-level results: Increases in Spike-specific TCR breadth and depth were seen after two AZD1222 doses. Most donors were white British, females outnumbered males, and clonal diversity was possibly underestimated.

Trimming took 1 base from V and 8 from J, leaving 14 bases between them. Germline CDR1 is SGHVS and CDR2 is FQNEAQ. The CDR3 is made up of 14 amino acids. Sequenced by immunoSEQ multiplex PCR; TCRdb stores in-frame clones only, minus some. The sample comprises about 120,000 clones, roughly 85% of which are singletons, and 9% to 9.5% rests with the top ten. With regard to this clone: Its antigen remains unidentified.

The V and J genes are TRBV7-8 and TRBJ1-2; D call uncertain. Sequencing was performed on peripheral blood, taken on day 0 of AZD1222 vaccination. The TCR comes from an adult in good health. The DNA of the CDR3 is TGTGCCAGCAGCTTAGACGCACAGCATGGCGGCTACACCTTC. It is translated as CASSLDAQHGGYTF.